This entry lists 17 T cell receptor beta chains sequenced from one sample in a study of metastatic and nonmetastatic thyroid tumors. TCRdb re-called clones via MiXCR from the PCR reads. The sample holds around 19,000 clones; around a third are singletons and the top ten take roughly 14%. Each patient came to thyroid surgery without any prior treatment (of any kind). Sequenced input: blood. Receptor source: a female donor with papillary thyroid cancer or a benign thyroid nodule (not recorded which). Some clones in this sample may be carry-over from other donors' samples.

This clone was detected ten times or more. This rearrangement joins TRBV30 to TRBJ2-5, with D possibly TRBD2 on 7 matching bases. Per germline, CDR1 GTSNPN and CDR2 SVGIG (reference sequence). Between the trimmed V and J ends, which lost 4 bases and 5 bases, there was a span of 11 bases. The CDR3 is made up of 12 amino acids. In DNA, the CDR3 is TGTGCCTGGACTAGGGGGGGGGAGACCCAGTACTTC. Its protein product is CAWTRGGETQYF.

V gene TRBV6-5 combines with J gene TRBJ2-6, with a weak D call TRBD2 (5 bases). The CDR3 has 17 amino acids. Trimming removed 2 bases from V and 0 bases from J, with 11 bases in between. Germline V lookup: CDR1 MNHEY, CDR2 SVGAGI. The CDR3 DNA reads TGTGCCAGCAGTTACCCTGGACTTATCTCTGGGGCCAACGTCCTGACTTTC. This gives the protein CASSYPGLISGANVLTF.

This clone was observed at least ten times. The chain links TRBV27 to TRBJ2-3; 9 positions agree with TRBD2. The V and J ends lost 8 bases and 4 bases, in that order; junction bases with no gene match: 10. The CDR3 is made up of 15 amino acids. Germline values: CDR1 MNHEY, CDR2 SMNVEV (reference sequence). CDR3 protein: CASGYSGSRADTQYF. The CDR3 DNA follows: TGTGCCAGCGGATATAGCGGGAGTAGGGCAGATACGCAGTATTTT.

This clone is medium-sized (0.01 to 0.1%). The chain recombines TRBV24-1 with TRBJ2-1; 15 nucleotides align to TRBD2. V dropped 5 bases and J dropped 5; count of bases not matched to a gene: 6. The CDR3 has 17 residues. Germline lookup yields CDR1 KGHDR and CDR2 SFDVKD. The CDR3 DNA reads as TGTGCCACCAGTGTCGGGACTAGCGGGAGGATGGACAATGAGCAGTTCTTC. It yields the protein CATSVGTSGRMDNEQFF.

This clone was observed at least ten times. The rearrangement joins TRBV5-4 to TRBJ2-3, with D unresolved. The CDR3 totals 15 residues. CDR1 and CDR2 (germline): SGHNT, YYREEE (reference sequence). With 1 base removed from V and 2 bases from J, the gap between germline ends came to 11 bases. CDR3 sequence (DNA): TGTGCCAGCAGCTTGAGCAGAACTCTCACAGATACGCAGTATTTT. Translating it yields CASSLSRTLTDTQYF.

The chain employs TRBV9 and TRBJ2-7; the match to TRBD2 covers 11 bases. The trim removed 0 bases at V and 3 bases at J, leaving 5 bases unmatched. This CDR3 is 16 amino acids long. Germline loops: CDR1 SGDLS, CDR2 YYNGEE. The CDR3 nucleotides are TGTGCCAGCAGCGTAGCTGGGACTAGCGGTCTCTACGAGCAGTACTTC. The encoded protein is CASSVAGTSGLYEQYF.

This clone has a count of ten or more. This may be a read error, as it is one base from a much larger clone. The CDR3 loop reads CAWGVGHEQYF. CDR3 DNA: TGTGCCTGGGGTGTAGGCCACGAGCAGTACTTC. The chain combines TRBV30 with TRBJ2-7; D not resolved. CDR3 length: 11 amino acids. CDR1 GTSNPN and CDR2 SVGIG come from the germline V gene (reference sequence).

J is TRBJ2-5 and V is TRBV28; D is perhaps TRBD1 or TRBD2 (7 bases each). The CDR3 extends over 14 amino acids. CDR1 is MDHEN, CDR2 SYDVKM, per germline. The V and J ends lost 4 bases and 5 bases respectively, with 14 bases between them. In DNA form, the CDR3 reads TGTGCCAGCAGTTCAAACAGGGGAGGGGAGACCCAGTACTTC. This translates into CASSSNRGGETQYF.

The chain couples TRBV20-1 to TRBJ2-7; no definite D call. CDR3 length: 16 amino acids. Germline V lookup: CDR1 DFQATT, CDR2 SNEGSKA (reference sequence). V lost 0 bases and J lost 0, with 15 bases in between. The CDR3 region has the DNA TGCAGTGCTAGAGATCTGGCCACCCTTCACTCCTACGAGCAGTACTTC. Protein sequence: CSARDLATLHSYEQYF.

The chain links TRBV4-1 to TRBJ2-7; D not resolved. Between the trimmed V and J ends, which lost 1 base and 6 bases, there was a span of 13 bases. Germline V gene data show CDR1 as MGHRA and CDR2 as YSYEKL. CDR3 length: 14 residues. The CDR3 DNA reads TGCGCCAGCAGCCAAGTCAGGTTTTCGCCCGAGCAGTACTTC. It specifies CASSQVRFSPEQYF.

This rearrangement joins TRBV7-2 to TRBJ2-1; 8 nucleotides align to TRBD2. The germline V gene has CDR1 SGHTA and CDR2 FQGNSA. V gave up 6 bases and J gave up 4 bases; unmatched junction bases: 5. CDR3 size: 14 residues. CDR3 DNA: TGTGCCAGCAGACCCGGGGGGGCGTACAATGAGCAGTTCTTC. Amino acid sequence: CASRPGGAYNEQFF.

V and J are TRBV2 and TRBJ1-6, with 8 bases that match TRBD1. CDR3 length: 15 amino acids. The J segment lost 0 bases and the V segment lost 5 bases, leaving 0 bases of the junction unmatched. CDR1 SNHLY and CDR2 FYNNEI come from the germline V gene. The CDR3 DNA reads TGTGCCAGCAGTACAGGGGGCTCCTATAATTCACCCCTCCACTTT. Its protein product is CASSTGGSYNSPLHF. Looking up the rest from reference TRBV2 and TRBJ1-6 gives the full variable domain: EPEVTQTPSHQVTQMGQEVILRCVPISNHLYFYWYRQILGQKVEFLVSFYNNEISEKSEIFDDQFSVERPDGSNFTLKIRSTKLEDSAMYFCASSTGGSYNSPLHFGNGTRLTVT.

This clone is medium-sized (0.01 to 0.1%). The gene calls are TRBV24-1 and TRBJ1-2, with TRBD1 matching over 7 bases. There are 16 residues in the CDR3. The germline gives CDR1 KGHDR, CDR2 SFDVKD. The V and J ends lost 0 bases and 7 bases, in that order; junction bases with no gene match: 10. The CDR3 reads CATSDLATGERAGYTF. The CDR3 DNA follows: TGTGCCACCAGTGATTTGGCAACAGGGGAGCGTGCTGGCTACACCTTC.

This clone has a count of ten or more. The J gene is TRBJ2-1, the V gene TRBV10-3; 11 bases agree with TRBD2. The V gene end was trimmed by 0 bases and the J gene end by 8 bases; junction bases not matched to a gene: 3. CDR3 length: 15 residues. Germline V CDR1 and CDR2: ENHRY, SYGVKD. The CDR3 region has the DNA TGTGCCATCAGTGAGTCGACTAGCGGGAACGATGAGCAGTTCTTC. This gives the protein CAISESTSGNDEQFF.

This clone is categorized as medium-sized. The J gene is TRBJ1-3, the V gene TRBV19; D not certain. Germline V gene sequence: CDR1 LNHDA, CDR2 SQIVND (reference sequence). The CDR3 runs to 15 residues. V lost 1 base and J lost 4, with 11 bases in between. The CDR3 is CASSIALTSGNTIYF. The CDR3 bases are TGTGCCAGTAGTATAGCCCTGACATCAGGAAACACCATATATTTT.

This clone was seen many times. V and J are TRBV7-2 and TRBJ2-5, with 11 bases matching TRBD1. Germline values: CDR1 SGHTA, CDR2 FQGNSA. Trimming at V came to 4 bases and at J to 6 bases, leaving 7 bases not matched to a gene. The CDR3 length is 15 residues. The CDR3 loop is CASSSGTGGGKTQYF. The CDR3 DNA is TGTGCCAGCAGCTCCGGGACAGGGGGTGGGAAGACCCAGTACTTC. Combining the CDR3 with reference TRBV7-2 and TRBJ2-5 gives the whole variable domain GAGVSQSPSNKVTEKGKDVELRCDPISGHTALYWYRQSLGQGLEFLIYFQGNSAPDKSGLPSDRFSAERTGGSVSTLTIQRTQQEDSAVYLCASSSGTGGGKTQYFGPGTRLLVL.

V is TRBV18 and J is TRBJ2-1; 9 nucleotides align to TRBD1. V shed 6 bases, J shed 4 bases, and the junction held 4 bases outside the gene matches. Germline V gives CDR1 KGHSH, CDR2 LQKENI. CDR3 length: 14 amino acids. The CDR3: CASSGTGYYNEQFF. Here the CDR3 DNA reads TGTGCCAGCTCCGGGACAGGGTATTACAATGAGCAGTTCTTC.